This is a list of T cell receptor beta chains from one sample in a study of spatial heterogeneity in lung cancer. One entry per CDR3 protein results from TCRdb running MiXCR on the 5' RACE reads. Altogether about 40,000 distinct CDR3 sequences are present, less than 5.5% being singletons, with the ten largest covering just over 25%. The input for sequencing was PBMCs, taken at surgery. These receptors originate from a female donor with early-stage non-small cell lung cancer. CDR3s include the opening cysteine and the closing phenylalanine or tryptophan. Fields, in order: clone size, J gene, CDR3 length, V gene, D gene, CDR3 protein, CDR3 DNA. The D gene is left open where the match is weak. Clone size is shown for a subset of rows, as once, few, many or a class of expanded clone.

few TRBJ1-2 17 TRBV20-1 NA CSARSMDRAKVNYGYTF TGCAGTGCTAGGTCCATGGACAGAGCGAAAGTTAACTATGGCTACACCTTC
many TRBJ1-1 12 TRBV24-1 NA CATSDFAAEAFF TGTGCCACCAGTGATTTTGCGGCTGAAGCTTTCTTT
few TRBJ2-2 18 TRBV4-2 TRBD2 CASSQDPTERGNTGELFF TGTGCCAGCAGCCAAGACCCTACGGAGCGGGGGAACACCGGGGAGCTGTTTTTT
many TRBJ2-7 15 TRBV20-1 TRBD1 CSAGDRAVLAYEQYF TGCAGTGCGGGGGACAGGGCAGTTTTGGCCTACGAGCAGTACTTC
NA TRBJ2-3 12 TRBV12-5 NA CASGYSTDTQYF TGTGCTAGTGGTTACTCCACAGATACGCAGTATTTT
many TRBJ2-7 15 TRBV20-1 TRBD1 CSATQPTGVTYEQYF TGCAGTGCAACCCAACCCACAGGGGTAACCTACGAGCAGTACTTC
many TRBJ2-4 15 TRBV24-1 NA CATRNRGRAKNIQYF TGTGCCACCCGTAATCGGGGGCGAGCCAAAAACATTCAGTACTTC
NA TRBJ1-3 14 TRBV12-3/TRBV12-4 NA CASENGRSGNTIYF TGTGCCAGCGAGAACGGCCGCTCTGGAAACACCATATATTTT
many TRBJ1-3 14 TRBV3-1 NA CASSQAGPGNTIYF TGTGCCAGCAGCCAAGCTGGTCCTGGAAACACCATATATTTT
many TRBJ2-2 17 TRBV20-1 TRBD1 CSARDHKGQLNTGELFF TGCAGTGCTAGAGATCATAAGGGACAGTTGAACACCGGGGAGCTGTTTTTT
many TRBJ2-5 12 TRBV29-1 TRBD2 CSVRPGGETQYF TGCAGCGTTCGACCGGGGGGGGAGACCCAGTACTTC
many TRBJ1-2 11 TRBV29-1 NA CSVEARYGYTF TGCAGCGTTGAAGCGAGATATGGCTACACCTTC
many TRBJ1-2 14 TRBV5-1 NA CASSLARPNYGYTF TGCGCCAGCAGCTTGGCACGGCCTAACTATGGCTACACCTTC
many TRBJ1-5 13 TRBV7-9 TRBD1 CASSRTGDQPQHF TGTGCCAGCAGTCGGACAGGGGACCAGCCCCAGCATTTT
NA TRBJ1-6 15 TRBV9 NA CASSRDLSYNSPLHF TGTGCCAGCAGCCGGGACCTCTCCTATAATTCACCCCTCCACTTT
many TRBJ2-2 14 TRBV7-2 NA CASSPRQEGGELFF TGTGCCAGCAGCCCCCGACAGGAAGGCGGGGAGCTGTTTTTT
many TRBJ1-5 16 TRBV7-9 TRBD1 CASSLGDRGASRTQHF TGTGCCAGCAGCTTGGGGGACAGAGGGGCATCAAGGACCCAGCATTTT
few TRBJ1-4 16 TRBV18 NA CASSQRGAAENEKLFF TGTGCCAGCTCACAACGGGGGGCGGCGGAAAATGAAAAACTGTTTTTT
many TRBJ2-7 11 TRBV24-1 NA CATSLGDIFRF TGTGCCACCAGCCTGGGGGACATTTTCCGATTC
NA TRBJ2-3 14 TRBV12-3/TRBV12-4 NA CASSLTRSTDTQYF TGTGCCAGCAGTTTAACCCGGTCCACAGATACGCAGTATTTT
NA TRBJ1-5 14 TRBV2 NA CASSTALSNQPQHF TGTGCCAGCAGTACCGCTTTGAGCAATCAGCCCCAGCATTTT
many TRBJ2-7 13 TRBV20-1 NA CSAHTGSSYEQYF TGCAGTGCTCACACAGGGTCCTCCTACGAGCAGTACTTC
many TRBJ2-3 10 TRBV30 NA CALGGFTQYF TGTGCCTTAGGGGGTTTTACGCAGTATTTT
many TRBJ2-7 13 TRBV11-2 NA CASSPISSYEQYF TGTGCCAGCTCCCCAATTAGCTCCTACGAGCAGTACTTC
many TRBJ2-2 14 TRBV27 TRBD1 CASRKGTGAGELFF TGTGCCAGCAGAAAAGGGACAGGGGCCGGGGAGCTGTTTTTT
many TRBJ2-1 15 TRBV5-1 TRBD2 CASSLSGGAYNEQFF TGCGCCAGCAGCTTGTCCGGGGGGGCATACAATGAGCAGTTCTTC
many TRBJ2-4 16 TRBV20-1 TRBD2 CSASYPSGGAEYIQYF TGCAGTGCTAGCTATCCTAGCGGGGGGGCTGAGTACATTCAGTACTTC
many TRBJ2-7 14 TRBV20-1 NA CSAGSGTSSYEQYF TGCAGTGCAGGGTCGGGCACGAGCTCCTACGAGCAGTACTTC
few TRBJ1-6 14 TRBV6-5 NA CASSYSREGSPLHF TGTGCCAGCAGTTACTCACGGGAAGGGTCACCCCTCCACTTT
NA TRBJ2-3 13 TRBV5-1 NA CASSYGMADTQYF TGCGCCAGCAGTTATGGGATGGCGGATACGCAGTATTTT
many TRBJ1-2 12 TRBV12-3/TRBV12-4 NA CAIVGRGVGYTF TGTGCCATCGTAGGAAGGGGGGTAGGCTACACCTTC
few TRBJ2-5 14 TRBV6-6 TRBD2 CASSWRGNQETQYF TGTGCCAGCAGTTGGCGGGGGAACCAAGAGACCCAGTACTTC
many TRBJ2-2 17 TRBV5-1 TRBD2 CASSLGTSGPNTGELFF TGCGCCAGCAGCTTGGGGACTAGCGGACCGAACACCGGGGAGCTGTTTTTT
many TRBJ1-1 13 TRBV7-2 NA CASSLGTRTEAFF TGTGCCAGCAGCTTAGGAACGAGGACTGAAGCTTTCTTT
many TRBJ1-1 16 TRBV12-3/TRBV12-4 NA CASSYRRPGAGTEAFF TGTGCCAGCAGCTATAGGAGGCCAGGGGCCGGGACTGAAGCTTTCTTT
few TRBJ2-1 14 TRBV12-3/TRBV12-4 NA CASRYSGDNNEQFF TGTGCCAGCAGGTATAGCGGAGACAACAATGAGCAGTTCTTC
many TRBJ1-2 10 TRBV12-3/TRBV12-4 NA CASTQGHLIF TGTGCCAGCACTCAGGGGCACCTAATCTTC
few TRBJ2-7 16 TRBV28 TRBD2 CASSRGLAGDPYEQYF TGTGCCAGCAGCCGGGGACTAGCGGGGGACCCCTACGAGCAGTACTTC
NA TRBJ1-2 12 TRBV6-5 NA CASMGRRYGYTF TGTGCCAGCATGGGACGTCGCTATGGCTACACCTTC
NA TRBJ1-4 13 TRBV18 NA CASTSGAVEKLFF TGTGCCAGCACTTCTGGGGCAGTCGAAAAACTGTTTTTT
many TRBJ2-7 10 TRBV20-1 NA CSAALGEQYF TGCAGTGCTGCCCTAGGCGAGCAGTACTTC
many TRBJ2-2 18 TRBV20-1 TRBD1 CSAHSTPGQRSNTGELFF TGCAGTGCTCACTCAACACCGGGACAGCGATCGAACACCGGGGAGCTGTTTTTT
many TRBJ2-5 14 TRBV5-1 NA CASSLTPQQETQYF TGCGCCAGCAGCTTGACGCCTCAACAAGAGACCCAGTACTTC
many TRBJ1-1 15 TRBV10-3 NA CAISERRGEHTEAFF TGTGCCATCAGTGAGAGAAGAGGGGAGCACACTGAAGCTTTCTTT
many TRBJ2-1 16 TRBV6-2/TRBV6-3 TRBD2 CASNPLTSGVRNEQFF TGTGCCAGCAATCCACTCACTAGCGGCGTCCGGAATGAGCAGTTCTTC
NA TRBJ1-2 15 TRBV6-1 NA CASSEATGVFYGYTF TGTGCCAGCAGTGAAGCTACAGGAGTTTTCTATGGCTACACCTTC
medium-sized TRBJ2-6 15 TRBV6-2/TRBV6-3 NA CASYLRGSGANVLTF TGTGCCAGCTACCTCAGGGGCTCTGGGGCCAACGTCCTGACTTTC
NA TRBJ2-1 17 TRBV19 NA CASSILSGGTGYNEQFF TGTGCCAGTAGTATCCTCTCTGGGGGAACAGGGTACAATGAGCAGTTCTTC
many TRBJ1-3 16 TRBV29-1 TRBD1 CSVEDPQTGSGNTIYF TGCAGCGTTGAAGACCCCCAGACAGGGAGTGGAAACACCATATATTTT
many TRBJ2-7 13 TRBV3-1 NA CASSSSAYYEQYF TGTGCCAGCAGCTCCTCGGCCTACTACGAGCAGTACTTC
NA TRBJ2-6 15 TRBV6-4 NA CASSERSSGANVLTF TGTGCCAGCAGTGAGCGGAGCTCTGGGGCCAACGTCCTGACTTTC
NA TRBJ2-2 17 TRBV24-1 NA CATSDLVGGPNTGELFF TGTGCCACCAGTGATTTGGTAGGGGGGCCAAACACCGGGGAGCTGTTTTTT
many TRBJ1-1 11 TRBV12-3/TRBV12-4 NA CASSFSGEAFF TGTGCCAGCAGTTTCTCAGGCGAAGCTTTCTTT
NA TRBJ1-1 15 TRBV7-3 TRBD1 CASSLQGGGMTEAFF TGTGCCAGCAGCTTACAAGGAGGGGGCATGACTGAAGCTTTCTTT